Listed here is a single TCR beta chain. This CDR3 region has 13 residues. Trimming took off 4 bases at V and 3 bases at J, with 10 bases between the two ends. The data were taken from a study of blood T cell repertoires in COVID-19. Study-wide context: From the United States, Italy and Spain came samples of acute and convalescent COVID-19. In each case, the material was cDNA or gDNA derived from T cells, B-cell-depleted T cells, or PBMCs.

Original methodology: Amplification of reference gene primers provided the estimated nucleated cell counts. Only in-frame clones appear in the TCRdb table, and some are missing; sequencing was by immunoSEQ multiplex PCR. V and J calls and clone size are those listed in that table; D and trimming were worked out from the DNA. The table has a few hundred thousand clones, roughly nine tenths seen once. This receptor was taken from a man aged 50-60 years with acute or convalescent COVID-19. The sample consisted of peripheral blood. The chain is built from TRBV12-3 or TRBV12-4 and TRBJ2-7; D is ambiguous. The CDR3: CASSWAADYEQYF. The CDR3 DNA reads as TGTGCCAGCAGTTGGGCCGCCGACTACGAGCAGTACTTC.